Shown below are 29 T cell receptor beta chains from a single sample sequenced in a study of blood T cell repertoires in COVID-19. Assay: immunoSEQ multiplex PCR; the TCRdb copy retains only in-frame clones and omits some. In the table there are some 260,000 clones, approximately 85% of which are singletons. The sample consisted of peripheral blood. These receptors originate from a human donor in a cohort sampled during active COVID-19.

The V and J genes are TRBV9 and TRBJ1-1, with a weak D call TRBD1 (6 bases). The CDR3 runs 16 residues. Germline V CDR1 and CDR2: SGDLS, YYNGEE. V lost 3 bases and J 2 bases, leaving 17 bases between the germline ends. The CDR3 sequence: CASSASGGLINTEAFF. In DNA, the CDR3 is TGTGCCAGCAGCGCTTCCGGGGGGCTAATCAACACTGAAGCTTTCTTT.

The chain has TRBV5-1 and TRBJ1-1; 11 bases match TRBD1. In germline, CDR1 is SGHRS, CDR2 YFSETQ. Trimming took 3 bases from V and 3 from J; bases not matched to a gene: 7. There are 16 residues in the CDR3. CDR3 in DNA: TGCGCCAGCAGCTGGACAGGGGGCGGAGGTGACACTGAAGCTTTCTTT. The encoded protein is CASSWTGGGGDTEAFF.

The chain carries TRBV5-1 and TRBJ1-1; 10 bases align to TRBD1. The CDR3 covers 17 residues. With V trimmed by 0 bases and J by 2 bases, 7 bases remained unmatched. CDR1 is SGHRS, CDR2 YFSETQ, per germline. CDR3 loop: CASSLEGTGAYNTEAFF. As DNA, the CDR3 is TGCGCCAGCAGCTTGGAAGGGACAGGGGCTTATAACACTGAAGCTTTCTTT.

The rearrangement joins TRBV5-4 to TRBJ1-1; TRBD1 agrees at 9 bases. The length of the CDR3 is 14 residues. V trimming: 0 bases; J trimming: 6 bases; junction bases outside the gene matches: 3. CDR1 SGHNT and CDR2 YYREEE come from the germline V gene (reference sequence). CDR3 region: CASSLAGTGSEAFF. In DNA form, the CDR3 reads TGTGCCAGCAGCTTGGCCGGGACAGGGTCTGAAGCTTTCTTT.

The rearrangement uses TRBV19 and TRBJ1-5; D might be TRBD1 (6 bases). From germline, CDR1 is LNHDA and CDR2 SQIVND (reference sequence). Trimming shortened V by 6 bases and J by 2 bases, and 14 bases separated the two germline ends. This CDR3 spans 15 amino acids. CDR3 bases: TGTGCCAGTAGAGAAACAGGGTACGGCAATCAGCCCCAGCATTTT. This gives the protein CASRETGYGNQPQHF.

V usage is TRBV3-1 (or the pseudogene TRBV3-2) and J usage is TRBJ1-2; TRBD1 agrees at 7 bases. This CDR3 is 12 amino acids long. The V gene's germline CDR1 is LGHDT and CDR2 YNNKEL (reference sequence). The ends lost 4 bases at V and 7 bases at J; junction bases unmatched: 3. CDR3 sequence reads: CASSPYRGGYTF. CDR3 nucleotide sequence: TGTGCCAGCAGCCCTTACAGGGGTGGCTACACCTTC.

The chain couples TRBV6-5 to TRBJ2-7; tentatively, D is TRBD2 (5 bases). In germline, CDR1 is MNHEY, CDR2 SVGAGI. The CDR3 contains 12 residues. The V gene lost 6 bases and the J gene lost 5 bases, with 11 bases spanning the gap. In DNA form, the CDR3 reads TGTGCCAGCAGCCGGACTCGGCACGAGCAGTACTTC. Protein product: CASSRTRHEQYF.

V and J are TRBV5-8 and TRBJ1-1; 8 bases match TRBD1. V lost 2 bases to trimming and J lost 1 base; unmatched junction nucleotides: 4. This CDR3 has 15 amino acids. In germline, CDR1 is SGHTS, CDR2 YDEGEE. DNA of the CDR3: TGTGCCAGCAGCTTCTTCAGGGGGCGGAACACTGAAGCTTTCTTT. Translation: CASSFFRGRNTEAFF. Variable domain in full (rest from reference TRBV5-8 and TRBJ1-1): EAGVTQSPTHLIKTRGQQATLRCSPISGHTSVYWYQQALGLGLQFLLWYDEGEERNRGNFPPRFSGRQFPNYSSELNVNALELEDSALYLCASSFFRGRNTEAFFGQGTRLTVV.

The chain carries TRBV30 and TRBJ1-2, with D tentatively TRBD1 (5 bases). Germline assignment: CDR1 GTSNPN and CDR2 SVGIG (reference sequence). Trimming cost V 5 bases and J 7 bases, with 20 bases left between them. The CDR3 is made up of 14 amino acids. The CDR3 region is CAWRLTGGSGGYTF. The CDR3, as DNA: TGTGCCTGGCGCTTAACGGGGGGTTCGGGTGGCTACACCTTC.

This chain joins TRBV7-2 and TRBJ1-2, with 9 bases matching TRBD1. This CDR3 is built from 14 residues. The germline gives CDR1 SGHTA, CDR2 FQGNSA. V was clipped by 1 base and J by 3 bases; unmatched bases: 0. CDR3 bases: TGTGCCAGCAGCTTAGGACAGGGGGACTATGGCTACACCTTC. Encoded protein: CASSLGQGDYGYTF.

The gene calls are TRBV28 and TRBJ2-7; unclear D gene. The CDR3 covers 11 residues. The germline gives CDR1 MDHEN, CDR2 SYDVKM. The germline V and J ends were trimmed by 6 bases and 6 bases, with 9 bases remaining between them. CDR3 region: CASRRDAEQYF. The CDR3 DNA reads as TGTGCCAGCAGACGAGATGCCGAGCAGTACTTC. Supplemented by reference TRBV28 and TRBJ2-7, the full variable domain reads DVKVTQSSRYLVKRTGEKVFLECVQDMDHENMFWYRQDPGLGLRLIYFSYDVKMKEKGDIPEGYSVSREKKERFSLILESASTNQTSMYLCASRRDAEQYFGPGTRLTVT.

This chain's CDR3 is CASSPPGGSSYEQYF. CDR3 nucleotide sequence: TGTGCCAGCAGTCCTCCTGGGGGCAGCTCCTACGAGCAGTACTTC. The chain has TRBV27 and TRBJ2-7, with D possibly being TRBD1 (6 bases). The CDR3 contains 15 residues. CDR1 and CDR2 (germline): MNHEY, SMNVEV (reference sequence). V was clipped by 5 bases and J by 0 bases, with 14 bases between them.

The count of this clone is one. The chain recombines TRBV2 with TRBJ2-7; 7 positions match TRBD1. The V and J ends lost 7 bases and 0 bases, in that order; junction bases with no gene match: 6. The germline gives CDR1 SNHLY, CDR2 FYNNEI. The CDR3 consists of 14 residues. CDR3 protein: CASIGTASSYEQYF. The CDR3 nucleotides read TGTGCCAGCATCGGGACAGCGAGCTCCTACGAGCAGTACTTC.

The rearrangement links TRBV30 to TRBJ1-4, with D possibly TRBD1 on 6 matching bases. The CDR3 is 15 residues long. CDR1 and CDR2 (germline): GTSNPN, SVGIG (reference sequence). The V end lost 2 bases, the J end lost 6 bases, and 16 bases lay between the germline ends. CDR3 DNA: TGTGCCTGGAGTCTAACGGGGGGCAGGGATGAAAAACTGTTTTTT. Translating it yields CAWSLTGGRDEKLFF.

The chain couples TRBV27 to TRBJ2-3; maybe TRBD1 (6 bases). Per germline, CDR1 MNHEY and CDR2 SMNVEV (reference sequence). V lost 5 bases, J lost 6 bases, and 18 bases lay in between. The CDR3 consists of 15 residues. The CDR3, as DNA: TGTGCCAGCAGTCTGGGACACCCAATGACGGATACGCAGTATTTT. It is translated as CASSLGHPMTDTQYF.

Only one count was recorded for this clone. This chain uses TRBV18 with TRBJ1-5; 8 bases fit TRBD1. V shed 3 bases, J shed 0 bases, and the junction held 7 bases outside the gene matches. From germline, CDR1 is KGHSH and CDR2 LQKENI. The CDR3 is made up of 17 amino acids. Written as DNA, the CDR3 is TGTGCCAGCTCACCGCAGGGGGCGTTGAATAGCAATCAGCCCCAGCATTTT. Translated: CASSPQGALNSNQPQHF.

The rearrangement joins TRBV6-2 or TRBV6-3 to TRBJ2-1, with 7 bases that match TRBD2. With 1 base clipped from V and 4 bases from J, the junction kept 7 bases outside the gene matches. The CDR3 contains 16 residues. CDR1 and CDR2 (germline): MNHEY, SVGEGT. CDR3 amino acids: CASSYYQGSGYNEQFF. Written as DNA, the CDR3 is TGTGCCAGCAGTTACTATCAGGGTAGCGGGTACAATGAGCAGTTCTTC.

This sequence joins TRBV27 and TRBJ1-2, with TRBD1 as a possible D gene (6 bases). The CDR3 consists of 14 residues. The germline CDR1 and CDR2 sequences are MNHEY and SMNVEV (reference sequence). Deletions cut 5 bases from V and 4 bases from J, with 14 bases between. The CDR3 DNA reads TGTGCCAGCAGTACCGTTTCGACAGGCTATGGCTACACCTTC. This codes for CASSTVSTGYGYTF.

V is TRBV27 and J is TRBJ2-7; 9 nucleotides agree with TRBD1. The V and J ends lost 1 base and 2 bases, in that order; junction bases with no gene match: 21. Germline CDR1 and CDR2: MNHEY and SMNVEV (reference sequence). The CDR3 consists of 21 residues. Here the CDR3 reads CASSLWPARTGVLSPTYEQYF. The DNA of the CDR3 is TGTGCCAGCAGTTTATGGCCCGCTCGGACAGGGGTCCTATCCCCAACCTACGAGCAGTACTTC.

The rearrangement joins TRBV3-1 (or the pseudogene TRBV3-2) to TRBJ1-1; D remains unclear. Germline V gene sequence: CDR1 LGHDT, CDR2 YNNKEL (reference sequence). V lost 1 base to trimming and J lost 14 bases, with 14 bases between them. This CDR3 has 12 amino acids. CDR3: CASSQGEGPGFF. DNA for the CDR3: TGTGCCAGCAGCCAAGGGGAGGGCCCGGGCTTCTTT.

This clone was observed a single time. This chain uses TRBV4-1 with TRBJ1-3; D is ambiguous. V dropped 3 bases and J dropped 0 bases, with 9 bases sitting between them. The V gene's germline CDR1 is MGHRA and CDR2 YSYEKL. CDR3 length: 15 amino acids. DNA for the CDR3: TGCGCCAGCAGCCAGACTAGGGCCTCTGGAAACACCATATATTTT. Its protein product is CASSQTRASGNTIYF.

The genes are TRBV6-5 and TRBJ1-4; TRBD1 agrees at 7 bases. The CDR3 totals 16 residues. CDR1 is MNHEY and CDR2 is SVGAGI in the germline V gene. J gave up 11 bases and V 2 bases, and 14 bases lay outside the gene matches. The DNA for the CDR3 is TGTGCCAGCAGTTACCCTTCGACAGGGACCCCAGGGAAACTGTTTTTT. Translation: CASSYPSTGTPGKLFF.

V gene TRBV27 combines with J gene TRBJ2-7; 7 bases map to TRBD1. The V gene's germline CDR1 is MNHEY and CDR2 SMNVEV (reference sequence). Trimming removed 4 bases from V and 5 bases from J; junction bases left unmatched: 5. The CDR3 totals 13 residues. Written as DNA, the CDR3 is TGTGCCAGCAGTTCGACAGGGTTGGACGAGCAGTACTTC. Its translation is CASSSTGLDEQYF.

This clone was counted between two and nine times. The chain couples TRBV6-6 to TRBJ2-1, with D perhaps TRBD2 (6 bases). The CDR3 runs to 13 residues. CDR1 MNHNY and CDR2 SVGAGI come from the germline V gene (reference sequence). The V gene lost 3 bases and the J gene lost 8 bases, with 11 bases spanning the gap. The CDR3 sequence is CASSYASDDEQFF. For the CDR3, the DNA is TGTGCCAGCAGTTATGCTAGCGACGATGAGCAGTTCTTC.

V usage is TRBV25-1 and J usage is TRBJ2-7, with 8 bases that match TRBD2. Germline trimming cut 0 bases from V and 1 base from J; bases unmatched to any gene: 5. Looked up from germline, CDR1 is MGHDK and CDR2 is SYGVNS. The CDR3 length is 16 residues. The CDR3 nucleotides read TGTGCCAGCAGTGAATATTGGCTAGCGGGTTCCTACGAGCAGTACTTC. It specifies CASSEYWLAGSYEQYF.

The V and J genes are TRBV4-1 and TRBJ1-2; D possibly corresponds to TRBD1 (5 bases). There are 15 residues in the CDR3. Trimming removed 0 bases from V and 7 bases from J, with 15 bases in between. CDR1 MGHRA and CDR2 YSYEKL come from the germline V gene. CDR3 amino acids: CASSQDVGGRLGYTF. The CDR3 DNA follows: TGCGCCAGCAGCCAAGACGTCGGGGGTCGGCTTGGCTACACCTTC.

This chain links TRBV7-3 with TRBJ2-3, with TRBD2 matching over 9 bases. This CDR3 has 14 residues. Germline assignment: CDR1 SGHTA and CDR2 FQGTGA. V shed 5 bases, J shed 6 bases, and the junction held 6 bases outside the gene matches. CDR3 in DNA: TGTGCCAGCAGCCCGGGACTAGCAGTTGATACGCAGTATTTT. This translates into CASSPGLAVDTQYF.

The CDR3 nucleotides read TGTGCCAGCGCGGGGAGCACAGATACGCAGTATTTT. Amino acid sequence: CASAGSTDTQYF. This sequence joins TRBV7-3 and TRBJ2-3; D might be TRBD2 (6 bases). V lost 8 bases and J lost 0, with 6 bases in between. CDR1 and CDR2 from the germline V gene are SGHTA and FQGTGA. The CDR3 has 12 residues. The full variable domain, completed using reference TRBV7-3 and TRBJ2-3, is GAGVSQTPSNKVTEKGKYVELRCDPISGHTALYWYRQSLGQGPEFLIYFQGTGAADDSGLPNDRFFAVRPEGSVSTLKIQRTERGDSAVYLCASAGSTDTQYFGPGTRLTVL.

The chain employs TRBV19 and TRBJ1-1, with a weak D call TRBD1 (6 bases). The CDR3 length is 15 residues. The germline V gene encodes CDR1 LNHDA and CDR2 SQIVND (reference sequence). Trimming took off 5 bases at V and 1 base at J, with 14 bases between the two ends. CDR3 sequence: CASSWEGVKNTEAFF. The CDR3 nucleotides are TGTGCCAGTAGTTGGGAGGGGGTCAAGAACACTGAAGCTTTCTTT.